This T cell receptor (beta chain) was profiled in a study of somatic mutations in cytotoxic T cells in rheumatoid arthritis. Only in-frame clones appear in the TCRdb table, and some are missing; sequencing was by immunoSEQ multiplex PCR. The sample includes around 19,000 clones, 60% to 85% seen only once; the top ten take over 25%. The CDR3 has 13 amino acids. The V gene's germline CDR1 is WNHNN and CDR2 SYGVQD (reference sequence). The V and J ends lost 5 bases and 4 bases respectively, with 12 bases between them. The chain uses TRBV10-1 and TRBJ2-7; D unclear. This TCR came from an adult with rheumatoid arthritis. What was sequenced was CD8+ T cells sorted from blood. CDR3 sequence reads: CASSSGMQYEQYF. The DNA of the CDR3 is TGCGCCAGCAGTTCGGGTATGCAATACGAGCAGTACTTC.